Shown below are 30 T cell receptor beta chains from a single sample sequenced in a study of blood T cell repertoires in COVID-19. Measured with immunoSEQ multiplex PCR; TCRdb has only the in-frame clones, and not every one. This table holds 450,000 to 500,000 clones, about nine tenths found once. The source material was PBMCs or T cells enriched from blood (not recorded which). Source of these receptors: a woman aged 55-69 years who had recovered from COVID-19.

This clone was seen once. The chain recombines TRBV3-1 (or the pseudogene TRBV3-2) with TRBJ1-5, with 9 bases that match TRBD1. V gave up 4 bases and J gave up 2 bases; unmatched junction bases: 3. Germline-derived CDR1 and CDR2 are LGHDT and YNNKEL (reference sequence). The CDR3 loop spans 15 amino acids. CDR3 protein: CASSLTGGGNQPQHF. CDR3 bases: TGTGCCAGCAGCCTGACAGGGGGTGGCAATCAGCCCCAGCATTTT.

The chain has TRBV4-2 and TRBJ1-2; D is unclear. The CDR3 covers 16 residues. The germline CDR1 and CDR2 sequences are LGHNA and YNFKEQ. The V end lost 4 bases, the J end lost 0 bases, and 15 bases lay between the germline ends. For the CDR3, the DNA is TGTGCCAGCAGCCTGAATTCCGGGAAATCTAACTATGGCTACACCTTC. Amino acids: CASSLNSGKSNYGYTF.

DNA for the CDR3: TGTGCCAGCAGTTTACTGGGGGCGGGGGCCCAAGAGACCCAGTACTTC. It specifies CASSLLGAGAQETQYF. The V and J genes are TRBV27 and TRBJ2-5, with D possibly matching TRBD2 (7 bases). Trimming left V 2 bases short and J 1 base short, with 14 bases between. Germline-derived CDR1 and CDR2 are MNHEY and SMNVEV (reference sequence). The length of the CDR3 is 16 residues.

DNA of the CDR3: TGTGCCAGCAGTTACTCTTCGAGCTCCTACGAGCAGTACTTC. Amino acid sequence: CASSYSSSSYEQYF. V gene TRBV6-2 or TRBV6-3 combines with J gene TRBJ2-7; no firm D call. Trimming took 0 bases from V and 0 from J, leaving 6 bases between them. The CDR3 totals 14 residues. Germline V gene sequence: CDR1 MNHEY, CDR2 SVGEGT.

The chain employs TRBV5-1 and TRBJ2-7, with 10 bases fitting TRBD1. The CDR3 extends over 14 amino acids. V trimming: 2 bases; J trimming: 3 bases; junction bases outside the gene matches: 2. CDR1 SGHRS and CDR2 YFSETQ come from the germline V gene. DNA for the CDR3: TGCGCCAGCAGCTTCTGGACAGGGGGCTACGAGCAGTACGTC. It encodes CASSFWTGGYEQYV.

CDR3 protein: CASSWDRGDTQYF. In DNA, the CDR3 is TGTGCCAGCAGTTGGGACAGGGGTGATACGCAGTATTTT. This chain joins TRBV12-3 or TRBV12-4 and TRBJ2-3; TRBD1 aligns across 10 bases. Trimming removed 4 bases from V and 6 bases from J; junction bases left unmatched: 1. The CDR3 extends over 13 amino acids.

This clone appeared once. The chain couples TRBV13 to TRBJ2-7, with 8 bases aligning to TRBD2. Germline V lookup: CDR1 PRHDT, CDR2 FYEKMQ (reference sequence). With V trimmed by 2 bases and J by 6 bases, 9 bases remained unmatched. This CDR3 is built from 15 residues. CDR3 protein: CASSLRAGGASEQYV. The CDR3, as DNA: TGTGCCAGCAGCTTACGTGCCGGGGGGGCCTCCGAGCAGTACGTC.

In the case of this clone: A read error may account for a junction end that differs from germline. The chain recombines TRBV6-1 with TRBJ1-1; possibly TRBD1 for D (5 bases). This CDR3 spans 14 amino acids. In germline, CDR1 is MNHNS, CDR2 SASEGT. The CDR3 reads CASSEGRAEAEAFF. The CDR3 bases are TGTGCCAGCAGCGAAGGCAGGGCCGAGGCAGAAGCTTTCTTT.

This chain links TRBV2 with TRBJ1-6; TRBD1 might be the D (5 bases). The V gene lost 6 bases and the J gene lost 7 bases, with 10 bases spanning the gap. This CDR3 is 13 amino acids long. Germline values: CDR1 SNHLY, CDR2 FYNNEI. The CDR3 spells CASSRVGNSPLHF. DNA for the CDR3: TGTGCCAGCAGCAGGGTGGGGAATTCACCCCTCCACTTT.

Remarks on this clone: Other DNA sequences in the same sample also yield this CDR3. The CDR3 nucleotides read TGCAGCGCCGGACAGGGGAACACTGAAGCTTTCTTT. This codes for CSAGQGNTEAFF. The J gene is TRBJ1-1, the V gene TRBV29-1; 8 bases agree with TRBD1. This CDR3 is 12 amino acids long. CDR1 and CDR2 from the germline V gene are SQVTM and ANQGSEA. Trimming cost V 7 bases and J 1 base; bases outside gene matches: 2.

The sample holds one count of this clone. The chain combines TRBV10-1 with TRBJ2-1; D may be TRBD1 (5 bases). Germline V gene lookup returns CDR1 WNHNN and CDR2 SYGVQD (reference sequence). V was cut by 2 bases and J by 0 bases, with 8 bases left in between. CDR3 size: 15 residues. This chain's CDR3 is CASSEHDSSYNEQFF. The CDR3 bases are TGCGCCAGCAGTGAGCACGACAGCTCCTACAATGAGCAGTTCTTC.

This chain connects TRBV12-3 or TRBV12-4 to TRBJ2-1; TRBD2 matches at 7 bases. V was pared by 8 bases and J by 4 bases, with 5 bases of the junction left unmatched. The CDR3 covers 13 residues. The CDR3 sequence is CASLLREYNEQFF. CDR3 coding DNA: TGTGCCAGCCTTTTGCGGGAGTACAATGAGCAGTTCTTC.

The CDR3 region is CASSRGQGNNYGYTF. The CDR3 nucleotides are TGCGCCAGCAGCCGAGGACAGGGAAACAACTATGGCTACACCTTC. V and J are TRBV4-1 and TRBJ1-2, with 8 bases identical to TRBD1. J gave up 2 bases and V 4 bases, and 6 bases lay outside the gene matches. Germline V gives CDR1 MGHRA, CDR2 YSYEKL. There are 15 residues in the CDR3.

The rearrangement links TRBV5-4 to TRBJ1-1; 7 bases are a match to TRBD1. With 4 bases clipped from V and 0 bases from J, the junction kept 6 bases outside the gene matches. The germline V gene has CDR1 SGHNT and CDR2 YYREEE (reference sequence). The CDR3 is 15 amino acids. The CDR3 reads CASSQGGSLNTEAFF. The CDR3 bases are TGTGCCAGCAGCCAAGGGGGCAGCTTGAACACTGAAGCTTTCTTT.

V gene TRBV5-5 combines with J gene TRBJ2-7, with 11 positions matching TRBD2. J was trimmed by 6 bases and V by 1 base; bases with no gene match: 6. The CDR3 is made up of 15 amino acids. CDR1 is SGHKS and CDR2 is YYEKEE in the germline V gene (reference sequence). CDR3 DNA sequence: TGTGCCAGCAGCTTGTTTCTAGCGGGGGGATCCGAGCAGTACGTC. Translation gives CASSLFLAGGSEQYV.

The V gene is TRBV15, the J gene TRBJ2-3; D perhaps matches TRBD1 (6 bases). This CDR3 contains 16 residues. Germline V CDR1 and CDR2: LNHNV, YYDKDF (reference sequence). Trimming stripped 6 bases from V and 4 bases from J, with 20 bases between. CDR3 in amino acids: CATRTVGQGFADTQYF. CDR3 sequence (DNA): TGTGCCACCAGGACGGTTGGTCAGGGGTTTGCAGATACGCAGTATTTT.

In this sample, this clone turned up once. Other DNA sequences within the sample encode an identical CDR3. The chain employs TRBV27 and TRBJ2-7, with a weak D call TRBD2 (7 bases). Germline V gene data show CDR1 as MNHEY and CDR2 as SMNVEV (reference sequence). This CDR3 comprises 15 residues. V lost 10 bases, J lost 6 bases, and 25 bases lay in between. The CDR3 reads CATIQQGQAGPEQYF. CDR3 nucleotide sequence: TGTGCCACTATCCAACAGGGTCAAGCGGGGCCCGAGCAGTACTTC.

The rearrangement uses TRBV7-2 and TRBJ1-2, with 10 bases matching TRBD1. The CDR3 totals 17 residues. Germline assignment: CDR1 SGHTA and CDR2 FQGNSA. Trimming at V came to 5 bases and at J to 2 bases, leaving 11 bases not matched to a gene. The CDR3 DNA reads TGTGCCAGCAGCCCTTCCTTCGACAGGGGGCTCAACTATGGCTACACCTTC. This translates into CASSPSFDRGLNYGYTF.

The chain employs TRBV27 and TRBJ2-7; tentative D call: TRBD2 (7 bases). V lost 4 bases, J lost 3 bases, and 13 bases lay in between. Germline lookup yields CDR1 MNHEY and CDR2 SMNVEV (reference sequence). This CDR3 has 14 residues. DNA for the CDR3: TGTGCCAGCAGTTCCCGGGGAGGGGGCTACGAGCAGTACTTC. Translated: CASSSRGGGYEQYF.

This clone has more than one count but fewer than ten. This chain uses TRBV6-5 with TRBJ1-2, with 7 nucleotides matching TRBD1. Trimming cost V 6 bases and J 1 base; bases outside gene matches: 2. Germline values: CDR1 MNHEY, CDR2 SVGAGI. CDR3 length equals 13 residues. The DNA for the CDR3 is TGTGCCAGCAGAAACAGGGGTAACTATGGCTACACCTTC. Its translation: CASRNRGNYGYTF.

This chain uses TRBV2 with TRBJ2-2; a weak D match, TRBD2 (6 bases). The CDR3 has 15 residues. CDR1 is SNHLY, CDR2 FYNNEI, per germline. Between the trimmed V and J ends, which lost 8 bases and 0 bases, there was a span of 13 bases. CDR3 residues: CASELTGANTGELFF. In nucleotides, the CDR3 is TGTGCCAGCGAGCTTACGGGGGCGAACACCGGGGAGCTGTTTTTT.

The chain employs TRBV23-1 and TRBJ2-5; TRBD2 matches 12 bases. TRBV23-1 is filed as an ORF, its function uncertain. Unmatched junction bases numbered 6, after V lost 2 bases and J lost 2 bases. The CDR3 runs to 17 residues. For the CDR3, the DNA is TGCGCCAGCAGTCAACCTCGACTAGCGGGGGAGCAAGAGACCCAGTACTTC. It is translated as CASSQPRLAGEQETQYF.

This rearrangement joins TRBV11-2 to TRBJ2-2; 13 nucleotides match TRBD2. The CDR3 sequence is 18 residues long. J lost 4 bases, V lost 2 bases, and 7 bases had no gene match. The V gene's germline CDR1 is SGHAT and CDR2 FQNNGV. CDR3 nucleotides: TGTGCCAGCAGCTTAAGGGCACTAGCGGGGGGGCCCACCGGGGAGCTGTTTTTT. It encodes CASSLRALAGGPTGELFF. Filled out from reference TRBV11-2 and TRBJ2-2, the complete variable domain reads EAGVAQSPRYKIIEKRQSVAFWCNPISGHATLYWYQQILGQGPKLLIQFQNNGVVDDSQLPKDRFSAERLKGVDSTLKIQPAKLEDSAVYLCASSLRALAGGPTGELFFGEGSRLTVL.

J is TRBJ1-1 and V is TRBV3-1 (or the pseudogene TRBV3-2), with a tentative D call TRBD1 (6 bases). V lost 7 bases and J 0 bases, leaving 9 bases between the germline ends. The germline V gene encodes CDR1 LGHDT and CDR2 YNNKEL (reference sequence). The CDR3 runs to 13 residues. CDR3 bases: TGTGCCAGCACCAGGGGCATGAACACTGAAGCTTTCTTT. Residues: CASTRGMNTEAFF.

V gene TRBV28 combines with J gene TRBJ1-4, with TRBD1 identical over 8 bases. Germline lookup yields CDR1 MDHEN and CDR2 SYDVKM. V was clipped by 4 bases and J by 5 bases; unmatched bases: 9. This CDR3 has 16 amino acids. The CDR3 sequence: CASSSPSRTGNEKLFF. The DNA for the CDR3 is TGTGCCAGCAGTTCCCCATCCAGGACAGGGAATGAAAAACTGTTTTTT. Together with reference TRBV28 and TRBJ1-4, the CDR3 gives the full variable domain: DVKVTQSSRYLVKRTGEKVFLECVQDMDHENMFWYRQDPGLGLRLIYFSYDVKMKEKGDIPEGYSVSREKKERFSLILESASTNQTSMYLCASSSPSRTGNEKLFFGSGTQLSVL.

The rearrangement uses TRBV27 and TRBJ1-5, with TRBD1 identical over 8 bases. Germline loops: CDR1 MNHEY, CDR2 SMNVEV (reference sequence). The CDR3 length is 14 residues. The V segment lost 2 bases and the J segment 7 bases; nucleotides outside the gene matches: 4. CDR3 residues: CASSLQGAAQPQHF. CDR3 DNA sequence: TGTGCCAGCAGTTTACAGGGGGCAGCCCAGCCCCAGCATTTT.

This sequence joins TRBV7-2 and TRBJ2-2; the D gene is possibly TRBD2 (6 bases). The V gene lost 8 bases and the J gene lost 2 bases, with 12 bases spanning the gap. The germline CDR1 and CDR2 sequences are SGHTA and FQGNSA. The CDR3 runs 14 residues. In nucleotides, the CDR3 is TGTGCCAGCCGCCGGGACTCAAACACCGGGGAGCTGTTTTTT. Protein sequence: CASRRDSNTGELFF.

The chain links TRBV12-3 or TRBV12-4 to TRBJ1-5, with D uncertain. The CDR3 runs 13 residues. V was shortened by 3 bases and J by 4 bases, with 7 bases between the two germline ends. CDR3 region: CASSLTGNQPQHF. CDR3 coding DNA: TGTGCCAGCAGTTTGACGGGGAATCAGCCCCAGCATTTT.

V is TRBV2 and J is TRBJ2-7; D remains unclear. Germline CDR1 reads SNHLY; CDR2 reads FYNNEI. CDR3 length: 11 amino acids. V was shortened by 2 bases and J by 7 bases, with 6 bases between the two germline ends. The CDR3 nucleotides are TGTGCCAGCAGTGAAACTACAGAGCAGTACGTC. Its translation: CASSETTEQYV.

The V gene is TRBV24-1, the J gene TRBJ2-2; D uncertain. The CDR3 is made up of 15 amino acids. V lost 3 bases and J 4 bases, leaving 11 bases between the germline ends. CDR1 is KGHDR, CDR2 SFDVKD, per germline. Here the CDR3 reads CATSDPSYLTGELFF. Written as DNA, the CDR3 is TGTGCCACCAGTGATCCCTCTTATCTCACCGGGGAGCTGTTTTTT.